This T cell receptor beta chain was obtained from a study of T cell changes during pregnancy in multiple sclerosis. The table came from immunoSEQ multiplex PCR; TCRdb's copy has only in-frame clones and leaves some out. The sample contains 90,000 or so clones, roughly nine tenths of which appear only once. The germline CDR1 and CDR2 sequences are KGHSH and LQKENI. Trimming shortened V by 2 bases and J by 2 bases, and 7 bases separated the two germline ends. CDR3 size: 14 residues. The chain recombines TRBV18 with TRBJ2-1, with D maybe TRBD1 (6 bases). The source was PBMCs, collected in the first trimester of pregnancy. This receptor was taken from a female donor in good health, serving as a control in a pregnancy study. Some clones in this sample may be carry-over from other donors' samples. CDR3 bases: TGTGCCAGCTCACCAGGGGGCCCCTACAATGAGCAGTTCTTC. This translates into CASSPGGPYNEQFF.